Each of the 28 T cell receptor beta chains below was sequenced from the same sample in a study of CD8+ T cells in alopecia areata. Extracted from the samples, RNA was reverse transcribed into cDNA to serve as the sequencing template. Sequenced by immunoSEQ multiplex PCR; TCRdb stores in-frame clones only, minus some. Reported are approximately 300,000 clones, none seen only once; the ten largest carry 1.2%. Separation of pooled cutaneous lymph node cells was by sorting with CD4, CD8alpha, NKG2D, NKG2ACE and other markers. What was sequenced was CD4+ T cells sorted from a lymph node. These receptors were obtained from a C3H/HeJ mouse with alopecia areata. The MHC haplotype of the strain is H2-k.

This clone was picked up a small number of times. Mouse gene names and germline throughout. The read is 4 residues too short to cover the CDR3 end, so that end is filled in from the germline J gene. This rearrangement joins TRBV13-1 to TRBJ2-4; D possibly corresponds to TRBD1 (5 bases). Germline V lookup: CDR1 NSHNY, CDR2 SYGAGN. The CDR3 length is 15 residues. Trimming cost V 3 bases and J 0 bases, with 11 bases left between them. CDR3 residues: CASSVPDSSQNTLYF. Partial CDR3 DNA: TGTGCCAGCAGTGTCCCAGACAGTAGTCAAAAC.

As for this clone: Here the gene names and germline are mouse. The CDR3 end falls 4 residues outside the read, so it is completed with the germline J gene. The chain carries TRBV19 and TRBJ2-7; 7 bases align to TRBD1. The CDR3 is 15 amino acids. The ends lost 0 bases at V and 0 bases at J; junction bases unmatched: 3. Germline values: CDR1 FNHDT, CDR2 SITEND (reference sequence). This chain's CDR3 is CASSIAGTASYEQYF. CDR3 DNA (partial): TGTGCCAGCAGTATAGCTGGGACAGCCTCCTAT.

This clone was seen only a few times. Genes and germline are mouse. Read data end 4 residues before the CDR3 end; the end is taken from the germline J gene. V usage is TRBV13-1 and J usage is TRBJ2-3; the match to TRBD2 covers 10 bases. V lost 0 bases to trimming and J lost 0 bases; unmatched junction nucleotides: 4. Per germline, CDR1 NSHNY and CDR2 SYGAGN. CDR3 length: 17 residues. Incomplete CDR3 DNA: TGTGCCAGCAGTGATGCCCGGGACTGGGGTAGTGCAGAA. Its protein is CASSDARDWGSAE. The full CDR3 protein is CASSDARDWGSAETLYF.

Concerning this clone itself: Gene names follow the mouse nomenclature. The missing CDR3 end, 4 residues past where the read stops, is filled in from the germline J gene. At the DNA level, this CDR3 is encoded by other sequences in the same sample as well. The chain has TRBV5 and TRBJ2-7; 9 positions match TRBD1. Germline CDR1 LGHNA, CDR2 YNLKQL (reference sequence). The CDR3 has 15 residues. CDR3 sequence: CASSQAGTGNYEQYF. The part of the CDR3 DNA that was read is TGTGCCAGCAGCCAAGCCGGGACAGGGAATTAT.

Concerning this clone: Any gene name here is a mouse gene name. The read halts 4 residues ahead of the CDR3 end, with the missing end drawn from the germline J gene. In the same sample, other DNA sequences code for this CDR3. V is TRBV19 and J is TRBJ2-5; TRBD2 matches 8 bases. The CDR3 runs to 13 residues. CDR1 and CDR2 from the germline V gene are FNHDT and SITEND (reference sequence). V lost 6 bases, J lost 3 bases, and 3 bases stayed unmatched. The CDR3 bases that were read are TGTGCCAGCACCCCTGGGGGGCAAGAC. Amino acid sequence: CASTPGGQD. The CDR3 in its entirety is CASTPGGQDTQYF.

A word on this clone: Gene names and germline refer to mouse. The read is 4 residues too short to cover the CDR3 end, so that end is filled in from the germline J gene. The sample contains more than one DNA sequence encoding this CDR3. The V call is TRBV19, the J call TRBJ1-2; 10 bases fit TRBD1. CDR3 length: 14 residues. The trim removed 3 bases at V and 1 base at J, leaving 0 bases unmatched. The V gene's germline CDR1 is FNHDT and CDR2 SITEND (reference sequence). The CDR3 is CASSRTGGNSDYTF. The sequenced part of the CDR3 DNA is TGTGCCAGCAGTAGGACAGGGGGAAACTCC.

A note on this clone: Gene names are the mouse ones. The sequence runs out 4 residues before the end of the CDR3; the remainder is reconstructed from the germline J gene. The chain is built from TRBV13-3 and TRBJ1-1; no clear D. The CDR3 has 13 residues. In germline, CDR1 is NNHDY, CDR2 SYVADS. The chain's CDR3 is CASSDTVGTEVFF. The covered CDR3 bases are TGTGCCAGCAGTGATACGGTAGGGACA.

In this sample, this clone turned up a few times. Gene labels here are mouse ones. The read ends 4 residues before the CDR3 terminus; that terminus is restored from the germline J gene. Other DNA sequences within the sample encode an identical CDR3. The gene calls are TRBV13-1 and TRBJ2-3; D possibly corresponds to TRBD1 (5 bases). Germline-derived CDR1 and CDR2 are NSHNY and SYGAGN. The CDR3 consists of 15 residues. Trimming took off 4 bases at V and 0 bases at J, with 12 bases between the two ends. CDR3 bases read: TGTGCCAGCAGTCGGCAGGGAGGGAGTGCAGAA. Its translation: CASSRQGGSAE. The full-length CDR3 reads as CASSRQGGSAETLYF.

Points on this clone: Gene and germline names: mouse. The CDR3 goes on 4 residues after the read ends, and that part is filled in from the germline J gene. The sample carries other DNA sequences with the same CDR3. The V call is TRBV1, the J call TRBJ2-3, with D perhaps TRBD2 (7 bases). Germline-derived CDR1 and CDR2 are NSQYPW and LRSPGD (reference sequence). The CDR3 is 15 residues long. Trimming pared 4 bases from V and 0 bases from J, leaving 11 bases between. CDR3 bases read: TGCACCTGCAGTGGGCTGGGGGCTAGTGCAGAA. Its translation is CTCSGLGASAE. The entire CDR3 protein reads CTCSGLGASAETLYF.

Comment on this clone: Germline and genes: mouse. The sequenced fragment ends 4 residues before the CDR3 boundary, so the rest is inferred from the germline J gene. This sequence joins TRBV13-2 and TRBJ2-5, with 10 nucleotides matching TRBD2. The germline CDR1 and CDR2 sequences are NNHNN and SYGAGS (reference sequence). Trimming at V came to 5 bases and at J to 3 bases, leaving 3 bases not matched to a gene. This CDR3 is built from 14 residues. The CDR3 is CASGGLGAQDTQYF. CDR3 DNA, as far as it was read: TGTGCCAGCGGCGGACTGGGGGCTCAAGAC.

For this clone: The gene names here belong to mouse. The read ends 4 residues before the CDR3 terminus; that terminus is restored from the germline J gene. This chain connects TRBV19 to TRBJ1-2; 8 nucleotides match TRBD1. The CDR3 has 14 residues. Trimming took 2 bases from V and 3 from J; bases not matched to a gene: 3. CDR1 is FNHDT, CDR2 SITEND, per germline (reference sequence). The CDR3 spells CASSMRQGYSDYTF. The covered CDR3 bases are TGTGCCAGCAGTATGCGACAGGGGTACTCC.

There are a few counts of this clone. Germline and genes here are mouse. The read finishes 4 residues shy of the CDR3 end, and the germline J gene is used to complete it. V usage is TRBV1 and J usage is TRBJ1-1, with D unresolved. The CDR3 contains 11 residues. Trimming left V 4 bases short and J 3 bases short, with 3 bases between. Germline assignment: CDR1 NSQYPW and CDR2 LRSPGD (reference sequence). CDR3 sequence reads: CTCSVDTEVFF. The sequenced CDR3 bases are TGCACCTGCAGTGTGGACACA.

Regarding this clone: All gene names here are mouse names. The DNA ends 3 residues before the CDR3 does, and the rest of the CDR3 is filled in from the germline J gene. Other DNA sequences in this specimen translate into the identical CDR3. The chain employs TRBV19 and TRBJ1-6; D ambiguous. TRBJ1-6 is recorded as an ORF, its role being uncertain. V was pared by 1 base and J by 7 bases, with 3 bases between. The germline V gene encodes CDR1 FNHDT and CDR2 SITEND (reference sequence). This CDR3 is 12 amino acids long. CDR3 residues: CASSIQNSPLYF. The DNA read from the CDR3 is TGTGCCAGCAGTATACAGAATTCGCCC.

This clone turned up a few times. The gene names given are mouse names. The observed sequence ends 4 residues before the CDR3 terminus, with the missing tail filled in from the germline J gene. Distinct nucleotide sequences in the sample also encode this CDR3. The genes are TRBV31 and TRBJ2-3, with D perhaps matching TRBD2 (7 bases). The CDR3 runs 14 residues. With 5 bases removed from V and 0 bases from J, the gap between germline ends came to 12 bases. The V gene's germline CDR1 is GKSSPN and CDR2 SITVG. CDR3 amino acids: CAWGLGASAETLYF. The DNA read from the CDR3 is TGTGCCTGGGGCCTGGGGGCTAGTGCAGAA.

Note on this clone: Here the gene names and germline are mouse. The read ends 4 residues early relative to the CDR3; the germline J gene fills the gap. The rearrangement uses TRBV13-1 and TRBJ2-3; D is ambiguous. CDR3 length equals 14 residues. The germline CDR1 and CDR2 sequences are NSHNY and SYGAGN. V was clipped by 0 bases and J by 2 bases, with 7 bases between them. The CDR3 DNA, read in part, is TGTGCCAGCAGTGATGCAACAGTTGCAGAA. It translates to CASSDATVAE. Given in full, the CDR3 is CASSDATVAETLYF.

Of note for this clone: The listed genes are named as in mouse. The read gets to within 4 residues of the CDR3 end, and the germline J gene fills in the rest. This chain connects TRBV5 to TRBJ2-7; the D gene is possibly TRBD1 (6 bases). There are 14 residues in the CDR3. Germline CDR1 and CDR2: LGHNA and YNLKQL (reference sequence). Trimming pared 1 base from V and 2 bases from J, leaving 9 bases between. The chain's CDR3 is CASSQGDKTYEQYF. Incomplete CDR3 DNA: TGTGCCAGCAGCCAAGGGGACAAAACCTAT.

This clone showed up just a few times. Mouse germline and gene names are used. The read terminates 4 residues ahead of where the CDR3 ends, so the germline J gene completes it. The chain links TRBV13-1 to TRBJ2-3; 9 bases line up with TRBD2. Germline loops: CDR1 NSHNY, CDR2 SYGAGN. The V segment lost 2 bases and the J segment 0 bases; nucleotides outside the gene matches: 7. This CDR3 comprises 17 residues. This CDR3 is CASSENWGAPSAETLYF. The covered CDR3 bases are TGTGCCAGCAGTGAAAACTGGGGGGCCCCTAGTGCAGAA.

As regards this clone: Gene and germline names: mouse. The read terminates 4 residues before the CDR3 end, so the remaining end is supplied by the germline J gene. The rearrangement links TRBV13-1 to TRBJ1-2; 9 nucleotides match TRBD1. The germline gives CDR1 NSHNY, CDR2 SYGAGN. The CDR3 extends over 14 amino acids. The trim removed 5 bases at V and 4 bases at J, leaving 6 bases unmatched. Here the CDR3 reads CASSSGTGSSDYTF. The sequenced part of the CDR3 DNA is TGTGCCAGCAGCTCCGGGACAGGGAGCTCC.

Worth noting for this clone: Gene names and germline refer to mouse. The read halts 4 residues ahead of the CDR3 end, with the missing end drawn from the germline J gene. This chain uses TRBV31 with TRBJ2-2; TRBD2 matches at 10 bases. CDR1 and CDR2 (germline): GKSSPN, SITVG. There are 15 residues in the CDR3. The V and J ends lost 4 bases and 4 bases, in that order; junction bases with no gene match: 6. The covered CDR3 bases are TGTGCCTGGACACCGGGACTGGGGTTCACCGGG. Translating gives CAWTPGLGFTG. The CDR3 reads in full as CAWTPGLGFTGQLYF.

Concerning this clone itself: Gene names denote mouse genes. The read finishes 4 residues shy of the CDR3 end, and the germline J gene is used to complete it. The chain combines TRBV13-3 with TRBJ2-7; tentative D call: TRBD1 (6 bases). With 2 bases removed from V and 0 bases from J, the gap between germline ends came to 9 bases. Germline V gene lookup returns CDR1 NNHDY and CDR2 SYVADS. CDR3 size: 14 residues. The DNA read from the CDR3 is TGTGCCAGCAGTGAGGGGGACACCTCCTAT. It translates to CASSEGDTSY. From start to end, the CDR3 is CASSEGDTSYEQYF.

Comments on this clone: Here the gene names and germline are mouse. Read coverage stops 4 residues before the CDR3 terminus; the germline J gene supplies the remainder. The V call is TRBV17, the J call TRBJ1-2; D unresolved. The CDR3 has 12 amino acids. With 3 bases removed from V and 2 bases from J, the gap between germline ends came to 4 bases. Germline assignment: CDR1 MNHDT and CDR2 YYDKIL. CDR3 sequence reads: CASSSWNSDYTF. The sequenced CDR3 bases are TGTGCTAGCAGTAGCTGGAACTCC.

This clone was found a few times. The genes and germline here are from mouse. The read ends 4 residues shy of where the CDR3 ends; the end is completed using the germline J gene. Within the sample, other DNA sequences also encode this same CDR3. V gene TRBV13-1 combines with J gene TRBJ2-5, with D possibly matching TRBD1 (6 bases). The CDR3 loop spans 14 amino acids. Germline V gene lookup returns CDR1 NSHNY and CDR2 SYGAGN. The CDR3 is CASSDEGRGDTQYF. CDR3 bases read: TGTGCCAGCAGTGATGAAGGCAGGGGAGAC.

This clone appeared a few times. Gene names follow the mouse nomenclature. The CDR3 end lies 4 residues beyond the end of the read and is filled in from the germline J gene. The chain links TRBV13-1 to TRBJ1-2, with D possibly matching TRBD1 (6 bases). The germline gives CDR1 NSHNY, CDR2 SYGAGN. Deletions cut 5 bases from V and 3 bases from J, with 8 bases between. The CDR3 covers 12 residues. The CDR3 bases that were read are TGTGCCAGCAGAGGGGGGGACTCC. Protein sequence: CASRGGDS. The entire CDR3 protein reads CASRGGDSDYTF.

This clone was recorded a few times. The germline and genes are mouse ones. This CDR3 reads CASSQRQSSAETLYF. CDR3 DNA, as far as it was read: TGTGCCAGCAGCCAAAGACAGTCTAGTGCAGAA. The chain combines TRBV5 with TRBJ2-3; maybe TRBD1 (5 bases). The read ends 4 residues shy of where the CDR3 ends; the end is completed using the germline J gene. V lost 2 bases and J lost 0, with 9 bases in between. CDR3 length: 15 residues. From germline, CDR1 is LGHNA and CDR2 YNLKQL (reference sequence).

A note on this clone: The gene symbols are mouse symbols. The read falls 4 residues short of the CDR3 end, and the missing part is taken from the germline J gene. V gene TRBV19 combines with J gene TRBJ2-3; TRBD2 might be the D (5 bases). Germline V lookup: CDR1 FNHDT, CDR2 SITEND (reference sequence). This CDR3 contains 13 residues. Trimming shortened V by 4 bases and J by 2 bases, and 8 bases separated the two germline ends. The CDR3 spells CASSSTDAETLYF. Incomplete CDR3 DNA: TGTGCCAGCAGTTCGACTGATGCAGAA.

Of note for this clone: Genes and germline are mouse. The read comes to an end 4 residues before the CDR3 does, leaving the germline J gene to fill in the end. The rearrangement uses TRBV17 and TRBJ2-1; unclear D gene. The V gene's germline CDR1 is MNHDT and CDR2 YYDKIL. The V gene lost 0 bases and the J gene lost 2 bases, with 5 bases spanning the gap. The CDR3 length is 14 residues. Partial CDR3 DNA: TGTGCTAGCAGTAGAGAACTCCACTATGCT. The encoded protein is CASSRELHYA. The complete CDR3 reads CASSRELHYAEQFF.

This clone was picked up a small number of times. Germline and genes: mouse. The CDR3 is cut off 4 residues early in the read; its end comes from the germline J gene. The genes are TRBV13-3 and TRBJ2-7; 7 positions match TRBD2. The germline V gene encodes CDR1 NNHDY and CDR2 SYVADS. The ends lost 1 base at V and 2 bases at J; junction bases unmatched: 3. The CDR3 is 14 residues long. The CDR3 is CASSDSGLPYEQYF. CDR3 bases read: TGTGCCAGCAGTGATTCGGGACTGCCCTAT.

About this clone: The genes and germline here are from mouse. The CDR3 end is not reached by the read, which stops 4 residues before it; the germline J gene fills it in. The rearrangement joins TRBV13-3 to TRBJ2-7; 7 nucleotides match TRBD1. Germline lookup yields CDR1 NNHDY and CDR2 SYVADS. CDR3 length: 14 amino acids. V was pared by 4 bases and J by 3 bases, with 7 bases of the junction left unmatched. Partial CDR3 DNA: TGTGCCAGCAGTTCCGACAGGGTATTCTAT. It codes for CASSSDRVFY. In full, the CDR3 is CASSSDRVFYEQYF.